Listed here is a single T cell receptor beta chain. No antigen is known for it. The entry originates in a study of Graves' ophthalmopathy and Graves' hyperthyroidism. Researchers took RNA transcripts and amplified TCR beta CDR3 regions from them. The first-round RT-PCR employed HTBI primers together with the Qiagen OneStep RT-PCR kit. A multiplex PCR was then performed as the second round. MiXCR, applied by TCRdb to the multiplex PCR reads, yields one record per CDR3 protein. The table includes 650,000 to 900,000 distinct CDR3 sequences, roughly two fifths detected once. Whole-study findings and limits: Blood also held most thyroid clonotypes expanded above 0.001 frequency.

The germline CDR1 and CDR2 sequences are SGHRS and YFSETQ. The CDR3 sequence is 15 residues long. J gave up 0 bases and V 1 base, and 2 bases lay outside the gene matches. Sequenced material: peripheral blood. This receptor was taken from an adult man with Graves' ophthalmopathy. The chain combines TRBV5-1 with TRBJ1-1; 8 bases are a match to TRBD1. The CDR3 DNA reads TGCGCCAGCAGCTTGCAGGGGGCCTTGAACACTGAAGCTTTCTTT. Amino acids: CASSLQGALNTEAFF.